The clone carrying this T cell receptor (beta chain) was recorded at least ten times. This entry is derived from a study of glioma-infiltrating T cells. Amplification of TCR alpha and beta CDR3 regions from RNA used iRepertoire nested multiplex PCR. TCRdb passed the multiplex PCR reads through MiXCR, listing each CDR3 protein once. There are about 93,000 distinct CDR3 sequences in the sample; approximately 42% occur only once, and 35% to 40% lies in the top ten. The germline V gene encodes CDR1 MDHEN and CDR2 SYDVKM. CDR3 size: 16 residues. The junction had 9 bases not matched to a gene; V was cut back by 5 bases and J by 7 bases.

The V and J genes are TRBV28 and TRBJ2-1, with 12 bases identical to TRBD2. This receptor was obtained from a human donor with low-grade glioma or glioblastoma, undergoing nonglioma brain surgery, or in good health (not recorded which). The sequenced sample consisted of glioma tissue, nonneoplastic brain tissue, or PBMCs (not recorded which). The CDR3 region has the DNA TGTGCCAGCAGTACGGGGACTAGCGGGTTGGTGAATGAGCAGTTCTTC. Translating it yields CASSTGTSGLVNEQFF. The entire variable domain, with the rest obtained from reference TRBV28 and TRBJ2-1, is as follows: DVKVTQSSRYLVKRTGEKVFLECVQDMDHENMFWYRQDPGLGLRLIYFSYDVKMKEKGDIPEGYSVSREKKERFSLILESASTNQTSMYLCASSTGTSGLVNEQFFGPGTRLTVL.